This TCR beta chain originates from a study of shared clonotypes between healthy human individuals. Study-level findings and limits: Tissues were not sampled, only blood, and their repertoires likely differ.

Clones were sequenced by immunoSEQ multiplex PCR, and TCRdb holds only the in-frame ones, with some missing. Among 1,500,000 or so clones, roughly 96% were seen once, and the ten largest hold approximately 1.1%. V trimming: 4 bases; J trimming: 5 bases; junction bases outside the gene matches: 9. The CDR3 runs to 14 residues. CDR1 is GTSNPN, CDR2 SVGIG, per germline (reference sequence). Regarding this clone: Its antigen is undetermined.

The CD4+ fraction was divided into a CD45RA+ naive subset and a CD45RA-negative memory subset. The receptor was derived from a man aged 30 to 45 in good health. Sequenced input: naive CD4+ T cells sorted from blood. The sample's subset: CD45RA+ positively selected. The chain joins TRBV30 to TRBJ2-5; 8 bases align to TRBD2. This CDR3 is CAWTHGRAKETQYF. In nucleotides, the CDR3 is TGTGCCTGGACCCACGGGAGGGCCAAGGAGACCCAGTACTTC.